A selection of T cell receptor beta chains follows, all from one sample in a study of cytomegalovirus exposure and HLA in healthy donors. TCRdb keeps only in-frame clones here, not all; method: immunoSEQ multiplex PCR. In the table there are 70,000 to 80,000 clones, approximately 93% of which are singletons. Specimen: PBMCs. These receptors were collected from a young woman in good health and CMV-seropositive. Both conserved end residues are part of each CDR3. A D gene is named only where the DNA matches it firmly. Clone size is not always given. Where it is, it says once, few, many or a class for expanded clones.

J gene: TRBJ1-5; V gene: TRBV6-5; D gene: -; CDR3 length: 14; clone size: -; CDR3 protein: CASSYVRGNQPQHF; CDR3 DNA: TGTGCCAGCAGTTACGTAAGGGGAAATCAGCCCCAGCATTTT
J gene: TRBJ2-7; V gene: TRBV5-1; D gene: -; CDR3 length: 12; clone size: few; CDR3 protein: CASSPGGGEQYF; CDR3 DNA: TGCGCCAGCAGCCCGGGGGGCGGCGAGCAGTACTTC
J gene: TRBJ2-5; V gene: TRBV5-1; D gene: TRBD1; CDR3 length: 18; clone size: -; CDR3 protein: CASSSMSSGTGGQETQYF; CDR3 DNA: TGCGCCAGCAGCTCGATGAGCTCCGGGACAGGGGGCCAAGAGACCCAGTACTTC
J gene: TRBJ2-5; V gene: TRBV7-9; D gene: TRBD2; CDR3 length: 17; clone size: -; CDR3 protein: CASSLEFSGLARETQYF; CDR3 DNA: TGTGCCAGCAGCTTAGAGTTTTCGGGACTAGCTAGAGAGACCCAGTACTTC
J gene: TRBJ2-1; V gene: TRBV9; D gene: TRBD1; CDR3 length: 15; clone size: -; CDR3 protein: CASSGGQGAGNEQFF; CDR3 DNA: TGTGCCAGCAGTGGGGGACAGGGGGCCGGTAATGAGCAGTTCTTC
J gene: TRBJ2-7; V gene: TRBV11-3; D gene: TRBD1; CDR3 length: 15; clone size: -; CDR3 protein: CASSSTPDRDYEQYF; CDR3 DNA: TGTGCCAGCAGCTCAACCCCGGACAGGGACTACGAGCAGTACTTC
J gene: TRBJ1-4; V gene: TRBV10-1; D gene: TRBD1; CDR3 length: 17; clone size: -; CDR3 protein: CASSEGCWRTGREKLFF; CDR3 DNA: TGCGCCAGCAGTGAGGGGTGTTGGAGGACAGGGAGGGAAAAACTGTTTTTT
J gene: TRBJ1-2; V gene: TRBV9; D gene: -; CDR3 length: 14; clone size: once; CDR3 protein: CASSVGGGADGYTF; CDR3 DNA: TGTGCCAGCAGCGTAGGTGGGGGGGCGGATGGCTACACCTTC
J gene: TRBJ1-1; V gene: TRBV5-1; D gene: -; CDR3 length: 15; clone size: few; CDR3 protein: CASSLDGWAGTEAFF; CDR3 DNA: TGCGCCAGCAGCTTGGATGGGTGGGCAGGGACTGAAGCTTTCTTT
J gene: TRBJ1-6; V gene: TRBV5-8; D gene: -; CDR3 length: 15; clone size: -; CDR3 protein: CASSFQQQINSPLHF; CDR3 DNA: TGTGCCAGCAGCTTTCAACAACAGATTAATTCACCCCTCCACTTT
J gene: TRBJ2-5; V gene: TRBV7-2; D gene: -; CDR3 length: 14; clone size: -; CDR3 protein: CASSLPRQGETQYF; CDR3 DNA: TGTGCCAGCAGCCTCCCGAGGCAGGGAGAGACCCAGTACTTC
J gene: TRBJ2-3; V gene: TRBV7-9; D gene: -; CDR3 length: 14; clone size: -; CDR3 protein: CASSQNAGTDTQYF; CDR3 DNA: TGTGCCAGCAGCCAGAATGCCGGCACAGATACGCAGTATTTT
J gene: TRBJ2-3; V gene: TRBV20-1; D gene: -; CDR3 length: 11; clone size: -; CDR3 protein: CSAPRGFTQYF; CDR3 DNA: TGCAGTGCTCCAAGGGGATTTACGCAGTATTTT
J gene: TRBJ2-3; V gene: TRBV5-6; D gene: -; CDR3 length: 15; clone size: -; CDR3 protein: CASSPAGKSTDTQYF; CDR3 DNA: TGTGCCAGCAGCCCCGCCGGGAAGAGCACAGATACGCAGTATTTT
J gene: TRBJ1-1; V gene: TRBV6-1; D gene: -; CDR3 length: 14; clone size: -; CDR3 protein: CASSESAEGTEAFF; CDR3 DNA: TGTGCCAGCAGTGAGTCGGCCGAGGGCACTGAAGCTTTCTTT
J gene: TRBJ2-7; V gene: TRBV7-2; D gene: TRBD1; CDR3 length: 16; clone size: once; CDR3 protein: CASSLGTGGSTYEQYF; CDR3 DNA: TGTGCCAGCAGCTTGGGGACAGGGGGCTCGACCTACGAGCAGTACTTC
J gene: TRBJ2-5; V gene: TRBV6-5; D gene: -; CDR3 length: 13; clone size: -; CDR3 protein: CASTQRRRETQYF; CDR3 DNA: TGTGCCAGCACCCAGAGGCGCCGAGAGACCCAGTACTTC
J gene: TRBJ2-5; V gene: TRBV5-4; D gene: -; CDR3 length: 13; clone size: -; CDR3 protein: CASSLGGQETQYF; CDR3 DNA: TGTGCCAGCAGCTTGGGAGGCCAAGAGACCCAGTACTTC
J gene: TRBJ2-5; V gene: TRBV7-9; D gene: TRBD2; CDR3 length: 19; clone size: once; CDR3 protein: CASSLEGTSGGEPEETQYF; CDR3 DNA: TGTGCCAGCAGCTTAGAAGGGACTAGCGGGGGCGAACCTGAAGAGACCCAGTACTTC
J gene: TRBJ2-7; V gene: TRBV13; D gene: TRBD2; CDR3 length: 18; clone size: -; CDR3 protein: CASSLGARGGGIAYEQYF; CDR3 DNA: TGTGCCAGCAGCTTAGGGGCCAGGGGCGGGGGGATCGCCTACGAGCAGTACTTC
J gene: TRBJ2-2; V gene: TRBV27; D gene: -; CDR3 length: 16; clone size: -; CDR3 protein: CASSSTGPGGTGELFF; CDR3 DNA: TGTGCCAGCAGTTCCACAGGGCCGGGGGGCACCGGGGAGCTGTTTTTT
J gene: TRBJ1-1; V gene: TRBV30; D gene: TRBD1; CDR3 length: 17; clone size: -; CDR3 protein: CAWSVPRTGFGNTEAFF; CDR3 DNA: TGTGCCTGGAGTGTACCCCGGACAGGGTTCGGGAACACTGAAGCTTTCTTT
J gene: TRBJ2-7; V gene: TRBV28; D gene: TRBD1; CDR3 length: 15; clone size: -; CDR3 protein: CASSLFRDSSYEQYF; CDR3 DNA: TGTGCCAGCAGTTTGTTCCGGGACAGCTCCTACGAGCAGTACTTC
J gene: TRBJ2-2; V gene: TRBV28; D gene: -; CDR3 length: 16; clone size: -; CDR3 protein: CASSLVSGVRTGELFF; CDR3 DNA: TGTGCCAGCAGTTTAGTCTCGGGGGTCCGAACCGGGGAGCTGTTTTTT
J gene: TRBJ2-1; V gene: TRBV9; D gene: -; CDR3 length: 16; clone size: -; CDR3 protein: CASSPFQNSGNNEQFF; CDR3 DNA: TGTGCCAGCAGCCCCTTCCAGAATTCGGGGAACAATGAGCAGTTCTTC
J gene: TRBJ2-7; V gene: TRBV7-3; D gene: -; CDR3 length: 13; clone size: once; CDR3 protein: CASSSPPGYEQYF; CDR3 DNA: TGTGCCAGCAGCTCCCCGCCGGGATACGAGCAGTACTTC
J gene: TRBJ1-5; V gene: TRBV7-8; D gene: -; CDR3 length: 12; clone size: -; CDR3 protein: CASTQGHQPQHF; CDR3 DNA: TGTGCCAGCACACAGGGCCATCAGCCCCAGCATTTT
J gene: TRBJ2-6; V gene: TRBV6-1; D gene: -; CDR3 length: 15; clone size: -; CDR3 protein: CASSNRQSGANVLTF; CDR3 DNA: TGTGCCAGCAGCAATAGACAGTCTGGGGCCAACGTCCTGACTTTC
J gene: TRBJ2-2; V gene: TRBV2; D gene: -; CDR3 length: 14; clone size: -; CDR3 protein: CASSDWLSTGELFF; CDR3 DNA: TGTGCCAGCAGTGATTGGCTTTCCACCGGGGAGCTGTTTTTT
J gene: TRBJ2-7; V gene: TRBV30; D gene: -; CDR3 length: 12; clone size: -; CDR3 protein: CAWSGGSVEQYF; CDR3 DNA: TGTGCCTGGTCGGGGGGCTCGGTCGAGCAGTACTTC
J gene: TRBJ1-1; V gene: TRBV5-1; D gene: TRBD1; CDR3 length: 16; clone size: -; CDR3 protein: CASSLGPQGASTEAFF; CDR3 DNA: TGCGCCAGCAGCTTGGGCCCCCAGGGGGCGAGCACTGAAGCTTTCTTT
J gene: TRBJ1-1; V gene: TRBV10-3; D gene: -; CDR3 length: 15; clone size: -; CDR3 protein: CAISERGGSNTEAFF; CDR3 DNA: TGTGCCATCAGTGAGCGCGGGGGGTCGAACACTGAAGCTTTCTTT
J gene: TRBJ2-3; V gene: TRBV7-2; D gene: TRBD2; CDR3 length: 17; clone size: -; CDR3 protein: CASRPGLAVYSTDTQYF; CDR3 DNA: TGTGCCAGCAGACCCGGACTAGCGGTGTATAGCACAGATACGCAGTATTTT
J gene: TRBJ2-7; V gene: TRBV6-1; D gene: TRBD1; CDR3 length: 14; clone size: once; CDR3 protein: CASSGRDRVWEQYF; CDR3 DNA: TGTGCCAGCAGTGGACGGGACAGGGTATGGGAGCAGTACTTC
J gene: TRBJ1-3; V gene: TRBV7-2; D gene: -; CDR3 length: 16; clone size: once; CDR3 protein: CASSLRDTGSGNTIYF; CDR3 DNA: TGTGCCAGCAGCCTCCGGGACACCGGCTCTGGAAACACCATATATTTT
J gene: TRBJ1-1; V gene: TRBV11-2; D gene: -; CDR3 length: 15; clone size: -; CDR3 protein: CASSLAGMRVAEAFF; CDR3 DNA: TGTGCCAGCAGCTTAGCCGGGATGAGGGTGGCTGAAGCTTTCTTT
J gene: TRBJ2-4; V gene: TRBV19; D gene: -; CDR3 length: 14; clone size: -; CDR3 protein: CASSIRQPKNIQYF; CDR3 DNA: TGTGCCAGTAGTATAAGACAACCCAAAAACATTCAGTACTTC
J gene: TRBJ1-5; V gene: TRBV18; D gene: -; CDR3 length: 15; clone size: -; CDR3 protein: CASSPPGGPNQPQHF; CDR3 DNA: TGTGCCAGCTCACCACCCGGGGGACCTAATCAGCCCCAGCATTTT
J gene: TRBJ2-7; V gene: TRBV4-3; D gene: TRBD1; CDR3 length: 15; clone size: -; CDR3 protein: CASSQGAGGTYEQYF; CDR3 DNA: TGCGCCAGCAGCCAAGGAGCAGGGGGAACCTACGAGCAGTACTTC
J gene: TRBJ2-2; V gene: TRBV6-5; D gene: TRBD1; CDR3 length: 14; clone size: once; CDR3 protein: CASRVDREVGELFF; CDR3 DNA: TGTGCCAGTAGGGTGGACAGGGAGGTCGGGGAGCTGTTTTTT
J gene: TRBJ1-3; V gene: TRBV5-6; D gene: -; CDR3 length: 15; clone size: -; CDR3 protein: CASSFGRPNGNTIYF; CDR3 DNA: TGTGCCAGCAGCTTTGGCAGACCCAACGGGAACACCATATATTTT
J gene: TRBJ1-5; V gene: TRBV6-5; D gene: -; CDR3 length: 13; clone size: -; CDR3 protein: CASGQGRDQPQHF; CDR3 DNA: TGTGCCAGCGGGCAGGGGAGGGATCAGCCCCAGCATTTT
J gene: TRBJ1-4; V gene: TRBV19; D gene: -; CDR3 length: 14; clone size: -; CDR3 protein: CASSTTRGNEKLFF; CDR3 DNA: TGTGCCAGTAGTACCACCCGGGGGAATGAAAAACTGTTTTTT
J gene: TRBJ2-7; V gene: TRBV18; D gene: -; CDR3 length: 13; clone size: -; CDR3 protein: CASSPPGSYEQYF; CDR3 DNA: TGTGCCAGCTCACCACCCGGTAGCTACGAGCAGTACTTC
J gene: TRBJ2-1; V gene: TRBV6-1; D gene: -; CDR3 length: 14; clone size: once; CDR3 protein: CASSETGFYNEQFF; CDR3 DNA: TGTGCCAGCAGTGAGACAGGATTCTACAATGAGCAGTTCTTC
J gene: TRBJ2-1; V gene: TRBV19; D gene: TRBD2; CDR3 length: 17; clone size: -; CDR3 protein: CASSIGGLAGRYNEQFF; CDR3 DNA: TGTGCCAGTAGTATAGGGGGACTAGCGGGAAGGTACAATGAGCAGTTCTTC
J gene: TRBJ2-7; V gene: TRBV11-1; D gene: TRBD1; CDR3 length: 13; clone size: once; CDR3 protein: CASSPTGYYEQYF; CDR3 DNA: TGTGCCAGCAGCCCGACAGGGTACTACGAGCAGTACTTC
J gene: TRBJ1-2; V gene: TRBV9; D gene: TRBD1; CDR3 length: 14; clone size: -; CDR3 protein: CASSAPTGNYGYTF; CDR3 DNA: TGTGCCAGCAGCGCCCCGACAGGGAATTATGGCTACACCTTC
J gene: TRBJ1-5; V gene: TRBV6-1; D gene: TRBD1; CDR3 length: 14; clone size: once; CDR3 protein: CASSPVTGGQPQHF; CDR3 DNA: TGTGCCAGCAGCCCCGTGACAGGGGGTCAGCCCCAGCATTTT
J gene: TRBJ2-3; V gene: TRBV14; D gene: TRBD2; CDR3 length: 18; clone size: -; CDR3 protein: CASSQDQGLANSTDTQYF; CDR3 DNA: TGTGCCAGCAGCCAAGATCAGGGACTAGCGAATAGCACAGATACGCAGTATTTT
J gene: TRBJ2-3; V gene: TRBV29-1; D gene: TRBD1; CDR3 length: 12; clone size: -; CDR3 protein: CSADRGPDTQYF; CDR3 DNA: TGCAGCGCGGACAGGGGGCCAGATACGCAGTATTTT
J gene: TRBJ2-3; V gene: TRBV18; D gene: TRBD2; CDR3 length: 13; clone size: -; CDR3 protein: CASSPSGGDTQYF; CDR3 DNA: TGTGCCAGCTCACCTAGCGGGGGGGATACGCAGTATTTT
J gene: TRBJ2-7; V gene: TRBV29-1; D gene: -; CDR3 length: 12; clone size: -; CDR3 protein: CSVEYRESEQYF; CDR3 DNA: TGCAGCGTTGAATACAGGGAATCCGAGCAGTACTTC
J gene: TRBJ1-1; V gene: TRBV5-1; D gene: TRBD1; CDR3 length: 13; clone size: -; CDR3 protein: CASSRTGDTEAFF; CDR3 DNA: TGCGCCAGCAGCCGGACAGGAGACACTGAAGCTTTCTTT
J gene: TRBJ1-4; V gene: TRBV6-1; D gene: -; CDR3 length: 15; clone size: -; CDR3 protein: CASSETGGAGGKLFF; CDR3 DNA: TGTGCCAGCAGTGAAACGGGGGGCGCAGGCGGAAAACTGTTTTTT
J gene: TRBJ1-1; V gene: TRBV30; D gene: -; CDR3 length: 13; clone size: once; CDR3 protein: CAWETTGNTEAFF; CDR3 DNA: TGTGCCTGGGAGACAACAGGGAACACTGAAGCTTTCTTT